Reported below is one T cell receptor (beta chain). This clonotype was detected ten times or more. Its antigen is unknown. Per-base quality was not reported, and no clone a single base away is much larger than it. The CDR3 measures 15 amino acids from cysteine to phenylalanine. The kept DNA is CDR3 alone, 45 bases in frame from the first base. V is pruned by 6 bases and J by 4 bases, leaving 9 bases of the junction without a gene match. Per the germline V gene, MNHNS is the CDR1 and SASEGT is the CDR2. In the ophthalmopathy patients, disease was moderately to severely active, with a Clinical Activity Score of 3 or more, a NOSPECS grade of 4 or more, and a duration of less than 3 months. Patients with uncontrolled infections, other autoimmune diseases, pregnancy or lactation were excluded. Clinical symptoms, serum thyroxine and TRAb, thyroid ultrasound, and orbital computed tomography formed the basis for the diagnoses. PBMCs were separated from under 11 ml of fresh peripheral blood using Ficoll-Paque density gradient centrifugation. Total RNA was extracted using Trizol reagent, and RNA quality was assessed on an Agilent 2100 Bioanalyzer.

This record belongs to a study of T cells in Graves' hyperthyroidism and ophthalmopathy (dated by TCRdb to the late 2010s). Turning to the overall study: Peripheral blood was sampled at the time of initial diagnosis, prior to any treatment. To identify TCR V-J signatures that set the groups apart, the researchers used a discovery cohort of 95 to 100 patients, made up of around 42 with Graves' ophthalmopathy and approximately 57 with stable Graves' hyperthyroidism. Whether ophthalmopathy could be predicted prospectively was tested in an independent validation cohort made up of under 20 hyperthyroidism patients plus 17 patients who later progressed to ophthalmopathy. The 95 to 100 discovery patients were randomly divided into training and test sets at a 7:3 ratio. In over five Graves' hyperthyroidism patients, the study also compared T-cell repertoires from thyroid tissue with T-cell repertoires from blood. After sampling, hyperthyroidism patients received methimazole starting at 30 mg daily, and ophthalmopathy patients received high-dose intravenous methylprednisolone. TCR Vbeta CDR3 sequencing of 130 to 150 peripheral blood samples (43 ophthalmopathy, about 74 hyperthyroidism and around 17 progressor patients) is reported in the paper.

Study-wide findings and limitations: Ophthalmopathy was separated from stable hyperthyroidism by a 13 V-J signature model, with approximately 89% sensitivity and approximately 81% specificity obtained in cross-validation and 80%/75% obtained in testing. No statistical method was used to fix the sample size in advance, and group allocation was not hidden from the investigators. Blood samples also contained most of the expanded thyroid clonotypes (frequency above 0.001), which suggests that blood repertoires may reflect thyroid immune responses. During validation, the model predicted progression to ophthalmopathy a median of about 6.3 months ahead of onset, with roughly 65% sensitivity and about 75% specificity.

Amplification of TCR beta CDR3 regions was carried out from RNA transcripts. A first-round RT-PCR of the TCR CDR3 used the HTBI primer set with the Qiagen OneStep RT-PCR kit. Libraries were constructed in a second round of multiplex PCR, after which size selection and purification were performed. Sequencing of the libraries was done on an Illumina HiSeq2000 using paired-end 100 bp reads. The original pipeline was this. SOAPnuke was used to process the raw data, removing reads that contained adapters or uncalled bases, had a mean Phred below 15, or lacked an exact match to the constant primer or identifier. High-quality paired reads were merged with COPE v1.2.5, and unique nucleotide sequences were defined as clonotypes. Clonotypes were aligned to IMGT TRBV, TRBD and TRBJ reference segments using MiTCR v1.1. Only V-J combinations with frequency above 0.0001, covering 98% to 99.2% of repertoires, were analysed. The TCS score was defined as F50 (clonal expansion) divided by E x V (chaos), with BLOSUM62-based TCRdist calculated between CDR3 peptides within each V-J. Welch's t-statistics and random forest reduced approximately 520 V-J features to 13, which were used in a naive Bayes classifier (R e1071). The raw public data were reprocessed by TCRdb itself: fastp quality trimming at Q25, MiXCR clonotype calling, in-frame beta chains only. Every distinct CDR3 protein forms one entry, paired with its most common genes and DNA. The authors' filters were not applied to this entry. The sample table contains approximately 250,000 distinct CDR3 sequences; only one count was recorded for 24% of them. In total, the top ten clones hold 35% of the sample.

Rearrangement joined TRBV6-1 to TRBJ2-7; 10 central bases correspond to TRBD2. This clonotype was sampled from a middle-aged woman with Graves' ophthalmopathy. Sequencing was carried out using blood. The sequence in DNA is TGTGCCAGCAGACCAGGTGCTAGCGGGAGTTACGAGCAGTACTTC. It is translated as CASRPGASGSYEQYF.